These 9 T cell receptor beta chains originate from one sample sequenced in a study of radiotherapy plus CTLA-4 blockade in lung cancer. Assay: immunoSEQ multiplex PCR; the TCRdb copy retains only in-frame clones and omits some. Seen here are about 88,000 clones, roughly 78% observed once, and the top ten hold roughly an eighth. This material consisted of peripheral blood, taken from a patient treated with radiotherapy plus ipilimumab. The receptor source for this set is a human donor with non-small cell lung cancer that progressed on radiotherapy plus ipilimumab.

A few counts support this clone. The chain has TRBV7-3 and TRBJ2-5; 7 bases are a match to TRBD2. Germline-derived CDR1 and CDR2 are SGHTA and FQGTGA. The CDR3 sequence is 13 residues long. V lost 5 bases, J lost 4 bases, and 4 bases stayed unmatched. The CDR3, as DNA: TGTGCCAGCAGCCGCTGGGGGGGAGAGACCCAGTACTTC. Protein product: CASSRWGGETQYF.

The chain combines TRBV9 with TRBJ2-2; D is unclear. Looked up from germline, CDR1 is SGDLS and CDR2 is YYNGEE. Trimming removed 0 bases from V and 4 bases from J, with 7 bases in between. CDR3 length: 14 residues. The CDR3 spells CASSVEGTTGELFF. Here the CDR3 DNA reads TGTGCCAGCAGCGTAGAAGGCACCACCGGGGAGCTGTTTTTT.

In DNA, the CDR3 is TGCGCCAGCAGCCAAGATCCCAAGGGGTCTGGGACCGGGGAGCTGTTTTTT. Its translation is CASSQDPKGSGTGELFF. The chain is built from TRBV4-3 and TRBJ2-2; D might be TRBD1 (5 bases). This CDR3 has 17 residues. Trimming shortened V by 0 bases and J by 5 bases, and 16 bases separated the two germline ends. The V gene's germline CDR1 is LGHNA and CDR2 YSLEER.

This sequence joins TRBV5-5 and TRBJ2-1; D unresolved. Germline V gene sequence: CDR1 SGHKS, CDR2 YYEKEE (reference sequence). With 2 bases removed from V and 6 bases from J, the gap between germline ends came to 9 bases. The length of the CDR3 is 13 residues. CDR3 amino acids: CASSFGGSNEQFF. CDR3 nucleotide sequence: TGTGCCAGCAGCTTCGGTGGAAGCAATGAGCAGTTCTTC.

The rearrangement links TRBV5-1 to TRBJ1-1; D is possibly TRBD1 (6 bases). The length of the CDR3 is 15 residues. Trimming took off 4 bases at V and 5 bases at J, with 18 bases between the two ends. The V gene's germline CDR1 is SGHRS and CDR2 YFSETQ. CDR3 DNA sequence: TGCGCCAGCAGCGACCCTCGGGGGGGCTATACTGAAGCTTTCTTT. This encodes CASSDPRGGYTEAFF.

This clone was observed a single time. The genes are TRBV5-6 and TRBJ2-5; TRBD1 is a possible D gene (8 bases). The CDR3 extends over 15 amino acids. Trimming cost V 6 bases and J 5 bases, with 20 bases left between them. CDR1 and CDR2 from the germline V gene are SGHDT and YYEEEE. The CDR3 bases are TGTGCCAGCACCACGGACAGGGAGGGGCAGGAGACCCAGTACTTC. It specifies CASTTDREGQETQYF.

The gene calls are TRBV11-2 and TRBJ1-1; no clear D. V lost 5 bases and J 1 base, leaving 14 bases between the germline ends. The CDR3 extends over 15 amino acids. Germline lookup yields CDR1 SGHAT and CDR2 FQNNGV. The CDR3 protein is CASSHNPGANTEAFF. The CDR3, as DNA: TGTGCCAGCAGCCACAATCCGGGAGCGAACACTGAAGCTTTCTTT.

The genes are TRBV27 and TRBJ2-2, with a weak D call TRBD1 (5 bases). The CDR3 totals 17 residues. CDR1 and CDR2 from the germline V gene are MNHEY and SMNVEV (reference sequence). The V and J ends lost 3 bases and 0 bases respectively, with 14 bases between them. CDR3 DNA sequence: TGTGCCAGCAGTTTTGGATGGGGCAAAACGAACACCGGGGAGCTGTTTTTT. It yields the protein CASSFGWGKTNTGELFF.

The rearrangement links TRBV28 to TRBJ2-1, with 8 bases matching TRBD2. This CDR3 spans 16 amino acids. J lost 4 bases, V lost 5 bases, and 10 bases had no gene match. Germline V CDR1 and CDR2: MDHEN, SYDVKM. CDR3 loop: CASSPLGGEGYNEQFF. For the CDR3, the DNA is TGTGCCAGCAGTCCCCTCGGGGGGGAGGGGTACAATGAGCAGTTCTTC.